The entry below gives a single TCR beta chain sequence along with its context. Its specificity is unknown. The same CDR3 is also encoded by other DNA sequences in this sample. The CDR3 spans 14 residues. V lost 3 bases and J lost 4, with 12 bases in between. Germline loops: CDR1 MNHEY, CDR2 SMNVEV (reference sequence). PCR used 60 Vbeta primers and 13 Jbeta primers. The method was immunoSEQ multiplex PCR; TCRdb's version includes in-frame clones alone and lacks a portion of them. Of some 90,000 clones listed, less than 80% are singletons. The data are from a study of cytomegalovirus exposure and HLA in healthy donors. Regarding the study as a whole: An analysis was carried out later, and it reportedly showed fewer N-insertions in an Asian-associated ancestry cluster than the approximately 680-donor mean.

The sequence was collected from a woman aged 40 to 50 in good health and CMV-seronegative. The specimen was PBMCs. The chain employs TRBV27 and TRBJ2-5; weak D call: TRBD2 (6 bases). The CDR3 loop reads CASSFNGGRETQYF. In DNA form, the CDR3 reads TGTGCCAGCAGTTTCAACGGGGGACGAGAGACCCAGTACTTC.